The rows below give T cell receptor beta chains drawn from one sample of a study of cytomegalovirus exposure and HLA in healthy donors. The repertoire was sequenced with immunoSEQ multiplex PCR; TCRdb's copy has only in-frame clones and lacks some. This sample's table has 95,000 to 150,000 clones. The sequencing sample was made of PBMCs. The receptors here all came from a man aged 35-49 years in good health and CMV-seronegative. Both conserved end residues are part of each CDR3. Each record gives: J gene, CDR3 length, V gene, D gene, CDR3 protein, CDR3 DNA. D genes are given only for firm matches.

j_call: TRBJ1-2
cdr3_length: 15
v_call: TRBV2
d_call: NA
cdr3_aa: CASSEVVLRGYGYTF
cdr3_nt: TGTGCCAGCAGTGAAGTAGTACTCAGGGGCTATGGCTACACCTTC

j_call: TRBJ1-1
cdr3_length: 13
v_call: TRBV10-2
d_call: NA
cdr3_aa: CASSDRVNTEAFF
cdr3_nt: TGCGCCAGCAGTGACAGGGTGAACACTGAAGCTTTCTTT

j_call: TRBJ2-7
cdr3_length: 12
v_call: TRBV5-1
d_call: NA
cdr3_aa: CASSKDIYEQYF
cdr3_nt: TGCGCCAGCAGCAAGGACATCTACGAGCAGTACTTC

j_call: TRBJ1-2
cdr3_length: 13
v_call: TRBV29-1
d_call: TRBD1
cdr3_aa: CSVGADRGHGYTF
cdr3_nt: TGCAGCGTTGGAGCGGACAGGGGGCACGGCTACACCTTC

j_call: TRBJ1-5
cdr3_length: 11
v_call: TRBV7-2
d_call: NA
cdr3_aa: CASSQGGPQHF
cdr3_nt: TGTGCCAGCAGCCAGGGAGGACCCCAGCATTTT

j_call: TRBJ2-3
cdr3_length: 15
v_call: TRBV7-2
d_call: NA
cdr3_aa: CASRERQASTDTQYF
cdr3_nt: TGTGCCAGCAGGGAGCGACAGGCTAGCACAGATACGCAGTATTTT

j_call: TRBJ2-2
cdr3_length: 16
v_call: TRBV7-9
d_call: TRBD2
cdr3_aa: CASSPTSGPNTGELFF
cdr3_nt: TGTGCCAGCAGTCCGACTAGCGGGCCGAACACCGGGGAGCTGTTTTTT

j_call: TRBJ2-2
cdr3_length: 14
v_call: TRBV5-6
d_call: TRBD1
cdr3_aa: CASSWTGGLGELFF
cdr3_nt: TGTGCCAGCAGCTGGACAGGGGGTTTAGGGGAGCTGTTTTTT

j_call: TRBJ2-7
cdr3_length: 18
v_call: TRBV5-1
d_call: NA
cdr3_aa: CASSLGGYGAGRSYEQYF
cdr3_nt: TGCGCCAGCAGCTTGGGAGGGTACGGCGCGGGACGATCCTACGAGCAGTACTTC

j_call: TRBJ2-2
cdr3_length: 14
v_call: TRBV19
d_call: NA
cdr3_aa: CASRWVGGTGELFF
cdr3_nt: TGTGCCAGTAGATGGGTAGGGGGCACCGGGGAGCTGTTTTTT

j_call: TRBJ2-7
cdr3_length: 12
v_call: TRBV4-2
d_call: NA
cdr3_aa: CASSQPGDEQYF
cdr3_nt: TGTGCCAGCAGCCAACCAGGGGACGAGCAGTACTTC

j_call: TRBJ1-2
cdr3_length: 13
v_call: TRBV7-9
d_call: TRBD1
cdr3_aa: CASKNTGDYGYTF
cdr3_nt: TGTGCCAGCAAGAACACAGGGGACTATGGCTACACCTTC

j_call: TRBJ2-3
cdr3_length: 16
v_call: TRBV19
d_call: NA
cdr3_aa: CASSTLRGTSTDTQYF
cdr3_nt: TGTGCCAGTAGTACCCTAAGGGGAACTTCCACAGATACGCAGTATTTT

j_call: TRBJ2-3
cdr3_length: 16
v_call: TRBV19
d_call: TRBD2
cdr3_aa: CASSLTSGRFVDTQYF
cdr3_nt: TGTGCCAGTAGTCTGACTAGCGGGAGGTTCGTGGATACGCAGTATTTT

j_call: TRBJ2-3
cdr3_length: 12
v_call: TRBV9
d_call: NA
cdr3_aa: CASSPHTDTQYF
cdr3_nt: TGTGCCAGCAGCCCACACACAGATACGCAGTATTTT

j_call: TRBJ2-1
cdr3_length: 14
v_call: TRBV5-4
d_call: NA
cdr3_aa: CASSPTGTYNEQFF
cdr3_nt: TGTGCCAGCAGCCCGACCGGGACCTACAATGAGCAGTTCTTC

j_call: TRBJ1-1
cdr3_length: 14
v_call: TRBV18
d_call: NA
cdr3_aa: CASSPSRLNTEAFF
cdr3_nt: TGTGCCAGCTCACCATCCAGGTTGAACACTGAAGCTTTCTTT

j_call: TRBJ2-2
cdr3_length: 14
v_call: TRBV28
d_call: TRBD1
cdr3_aa: CASRGTVNTGELFF
cdr3_nt: TGTGCCAGCAGGGGGACAGTTAACACCGGGGAGCTGTTTTTT

j_call: TRBJ1-5
cdr3_length: 12
v_call: TRBV5-6
d_call: TRBD1
cdr3_aa: CASSSGTGRIHF
cdr3_nt: TGTGCCAGCTCGTCCGGGACAGGGAGAATACATTTT

j_call: TRBJ1-3
cdr3_length: 18
v_call: TRBV9
d_call: TRBD1
cdr3_aa: CASSGGGGTGGSGNTIYF
cdr3_nt: TGTGCCAGCAGCGGCGGTGGAGGGACAGGGGGTTCTGGAAACACCATATATTTT

j_call: TRBJ1-5
cdr3_length: 14
v_call: TRBV4-1
d_call: NA
cdr3_aa: CASSLGQQDQPQHF
cdr3_nt: TGCGCCAGCAGCCTTGGACAGCAAGATCAGCCCCAGCATTTT

j_call: TRBJ1-3
cdr3_length: 14
v_call: TRBV29-1
d_call: NA
cdr3_aa: CSVGNSDSGNTIYF
cdr3_nt: TGCAGCGTTGGAAACTCCGACTCTGGAAACACCATATATTTT

j_call: TRBJ1-1
cdr3_length: 13
v_call: TRBV11-2
d_call: NA
cdr3_aa: CASSPTGGTEAFF
cdr3_nt: TGTGCCAGCAGCCCCACCGGGGGGACTGAAGCTTTCTTT

j_call: TRBJ2-5
cdr3_length: 15
v_call: TRBV15
d_call: TRBD1
cdr3_aa: CATSRDRQGAKTQYF
cdr3_nt: TGTGCCACCAGCAGAGATCGTCAGGGGGCGAAGACCCAGTACTTC

j_call: TRBJ2-3
cdr3_length: 14
v_call: TRBV11-2
d_call: NA
cdr3_aa: CASSLSNEIQAQYF
cdr3_nt: TGTGCCAGCAGCTTATCAAACGAAATACAAGCGCAGTATTTT

j_call: TRBJ1-4
cdr3_length: 12
v_call: TRBV23-1
d_call: NA
cdr3_aa: CASRGGGEKLFF
cdr3_nt: TGCGCCAGCAGGGGCGGGGGTGAAAAACTGTTTTTT

j_call: TRBJ2-1
cdr3_length: 16
v_call: TRBV2
d_call: TRBD2
cdr3_aa: CASSEAQLARYNEQFF
cdr3_nt: TGTGCCAGCAGTGAAGCGCAACTAGCGAGGTACAATGAGCAGTTCTTC

j_call: TRBJ2-3
cdr3_length: 17
v_call: TRBV19
d_call: TRBD2
cdr3_aa: CASSVRIGLAADDTQYF
cdr3_nt: TGTGCCAGTAGCGTTCGAATCGGGCTAGCGGCAGATGATACGCAGTATTTT

j_call: TRBJ1-4
cdr3_length: 15
v_call: TRBV4-1
d_call: NA
cdr3_aa: CASSHIGVRDEKLFF
cdr3_nt: TGCGCCAGCAGCCATATCGGAGTCCGGGATGAAAAACTGTTTTTT

j_call: TRBJ1-2
cdr3_length: 14
v_call: TRBV27
d_call: TRBD1
cdr3_aa: CASSLVQGARGYTF
cdr3_nt: TGTGCCAGCAGTTTGGTCCAGGGGGCTCGGGGCTACACCTTC

j_call: TRBJ2-7
cdr3_length: 14
v_call: TRBV6-6
d_call: NA
cdr3_aa: CASSYARAGYEQYF
cdr3_nt: TGTGCCAGCAGTTACGCCAGGGCTGGGTACGAGCAGTACTTC

j_call: TRBJ1-1
cdr3_length: 12
v_call: TRBV10-1
d_call: TRBD1
cdr3_aa: CASSPGGTEAFF
cdr3_nt: TGCGCCAGCAGTCCAGGGGGCACTGAAGCTTTCTTT

j_call: TRBJ2-7
cdr3_length: 15
v_call: TRBV19
d_call: NA
cdr3_aa: CASSIDVSRGDEQYF
cdr3_nt: TGTGCCAGTAGTATAGATGTTTCGAGAGGCGACGAGCAGTACTTC

j_call: TRBJ1-1
cdr3_length: 15
v_call: TRBV18
d_call: NA
cdr3_aa: CASSPPAGVNTEAFF
cdr3_nt: TGTGCCAGCTCACCGCCCGCGGGGGTCAACACTGAAGCTTTCTTT

j_call: TRBJ2-7
cdr3_length: 16
v_call: TRBV4-2
d_call: TRBD2
cdr3_aa: CASSQDLAGPPYEQYF
cdr3_nt: TGTGCCAGCAGCCAAGATTTAGCGGGGCCGCCCTACGAGCAGTACTTC

j_call: TRBJ1-3
cdr3_length: 15
v_call: TRBV4-1
d_call: TRBD1
cdr3_aa: CASSPGTGSGNTIYF
cdr3_nt: TGCGCCAGCAGCCCGGGGACAGGGTCTGGAAACACCATATATTTT